This entry features one T cell receptor beta chain sequence. The antigen is unknown. The CDR3 runs 13 residues. With 3 bases removed from V and 4 bases from J, the gap between germline ends came to 8 bases. The germline V gene encodes CDR1 MNHEY and CDR2 SMNVEV (reference sequence). Measured with immunoSEQ multiplex PCR; TCRdb has only the in-frame clones, and not every one. Of about 80,000 clones detected, approximately 89% appear once; the ten largest clones hold around 0.18%. These data are taken from a study of OX40 agonist ivuxolimab in advanced cancers. Overall study context: People in dose escalation had one of these cancers: hepatocellular carcinoma, melanoma, renal cell or head and neck cancer.

The study, taken as a whole, reports: Relative to CD4+, CD8+ T cells held more expanded clones on average.

Autoimmune disease history or systemic immunosuppression disqualified patients. This chain uses TRBV27 with TRBJ2-3; no firm D call. This sequence was found in an adult with an advanced solid tumor such as melanoma, head and neck, liver or kidney cancer. The material sequenced was CD4+ or CD8+ T cells sorted from blood, taken in a trial of the OX40 agonist ivuxolimab. The CDR3 nucleotides read TGTGCCAGCAGTTTCATTGTGGCAGATACGCAGTATTTT. This sequence encodes CASSFIVADTQYF.